This is a list of T cell receptor beta chains from one sample in a study of cytomegalovirus exposure and HLA in healthy donors. The table came from immunoSEQ multiplex PCR; TCRdb's copy has only in-frame clones and leaves some out. Altogether 150,000 to 200,000 clones are present, 79% being singletons, with the ten largest covering over 2%. Material for sequencing was PBMCs. Source of these receptors: a woman aged 45-59 years in good health and CMV-seronegative. The CDR3 runs from the conserved cysteine through the conserved F or W. A D gene is named only where the DNA matches it firmly. For some rows the clone size is stated as once, few or many, or as a class when expanded; others skip it.

j_call d_call clone_size v_call cdr3_nt cdr3_aa
TRBJ2-5 - once TRBV4-1 TGCGCCAGCAGCCAAGAGGCTGTACAAGAGACCCAGTACTTC CASSQEAVQETQYF
TRBJ2-3 TRBD1 - TRBV15 TGTGCCACCAGCCAAGGACAGGGGGCTTGGTCAGATACGCAGTATTTT CATSQGQGAWSDTQYF
TRBJ1-5 TRBD1 few TRBV9 TGTGCCAGCAGCCCCGGACAGGGGAATCAGCCCCAGCATTTT CASSPGQGNQPQHF
TRBJ1-2 TRBD1 - TRBV7-9 TGTGCCAGCAGCTTGCTACAGGGGGCCCTCACCTTC CASSLLQGALTF
TRBJ2-3 TRBD2 - TRBV9 TGTGCCAGCAGCGTCCGGGGAGGGACAGATACGCAGTATTTT CASSVRGGTDTQYF
TRBJ2-3 TRBD2 few TRBV5-1 TGCGCCAGCAGCAACAGACTAGCGGGAGAATCGGATACGCAGTATTTT CASSNRLAGESDTQYF
TRBJ2-5 TRBD1 - TRBV6-1 TGTGCCAGCAGTGACGGGACAGGGTGGTTAGAGACCCAGTACTTC CASSDGTGWLETQYF
TRBJ2-3 - - TRBV9 TGTGCCAGCAGCGGAGGGAGGGGGGCTACGCAGTATTTT CASSGGRGATQYF
TRBJ1-5 TRBD1 - TRBV19 TGTGCCAGTAATACAGGGGGCGGTCAGCCCCAGCATTTT CASNTGGGQPQHF
TRBJ2-7 - - TRBV14 TGTGCCAGCAGTGACCTCGGGGGGCCACTGGGAGACGAGCAGTACTTC CASSDLGGPLGDEQYF
TRBJ2-1 - - TRBV10-3 TGTGCCGCTGCCCACGGAGAGGAGCAGTTCTTC CAAAHGEEQFF
TRBJ1-2 - - TRBV6-1 TGTGCCAGCATGAAAGCTCACGGCTACACCTTC CASMKAHGYTF
TRBJ1-4 TRBD1 - TRBV6-5 TGTGCCAGCAGTTACTCGATAAACAGGGGGGATGAAAAACTGTTTTTT CASSYSINRGDEKLFF
TRBJ2-1 - - TRBV4-1 TGCGCCAGCAGCCAAGATGGAGGGTCCTACAATGAGCAGTTCTTC CASSQDGGSYNEQFF
TRBJ2-3 - - TRBV9 TGTGCCAGCAGCGTCTCTAGCGGCACAGATACGCAGTATTTT CASSVSSGTDTQYF
TRBJ2-5 TRBD1 - TRBV6-5 TGTGCCAGCAGTCTAGGGACAGCGTTGGGAGAGACCCAGTACTTC CASSLGTALGETQYF
TRBJ1-1 - - TRBV7-9 TGTGCCAGCAGCCCGACAGGTCCCGGCGCTTTCTTT CASSPTGPGAFF
TRBJ1-1 - - TRBV6-6 TGTGCCAGCAGGGATGGAGGGTTCGGGATGAACACTGAAGCTTTCTTT CASRDGGFGMNTEAFF
TRBJ2-3 - - TRBV7-6 TGTGCCAGCAGCTTAGGGGCAGGGGGGACAACTAGCACAGATACGCAGTATTTT CASSLGAGGTTSTDTQYF
TRBJ2-2 TRBD2 once TRBV6-5 TGTGCCAGCAGTTACTCAGTAGCGGGGTACGGGGAGCTGTTTTTT CASSYSVAGYGELFF
TRBJ2-5 - - TRBV30 TGTGCCTGGAGTGTAGGCAGGAGGGAGACCCAGTACTTC CAWSVGRRETQYF
TRBJ2-7 - - TRBV14 TGTGCCAGCAGCCAAGATCTCTTAGGGGCGACCTACGAGCAGTACTTC CASSQDLLGATYEQYF
TRBJ2-2 - few TRBV9 TGTGCCAGCAGCCTCGCCCAGGGGTACACCGGGGAGCTGTTTTTT CASSLAQGYTGELFF
TRBJ1-1 - - TRBV6-1 TGTGCCAGCAGTGAACAGGTTACACTGAACACTGAAGCTTTCTTT CASSEQVTLNTEAFF
TRBJ1-5 TRBD1 - TRBV27 TGTGCCAGCAGTTTGACAGGGGCGCAGCCCCAGCATTTT CASSLTGAQPQHF
TRBJ1-1 - - TRBV5-1 TGCGCCAGCAGCAACAAAGGCGGCACTGAAGCTTTCTTT CASSNKGGTEAFF
TRBJ2-3 TRBD2 once TRBV19 TGTGCCAGTAGTACCCCGGGACTAGCGGGGTACACAGATACGCAGTATTTT CASSTPGLAGYTDTQYF
TRBJ2-1 TRBD2 - TRBV29-1 TGCAGCGCCGCGACTAGCGGGAGGGTGGGTGAGCAGTTCTTC CSAATSGRVGEQFF
TRBJ1-1 TRBD1 - TRBV2 TGTGCCAGCAGTGGTGACAGGGGGACGGGCGCTTTCTTT CASSGDRGTGAFF
TRBJ2-5 TRBD2 - TRBV9 TGTGCCAGCAGCGGCGGCAGCGGGGCTCGGGAGACCCAGTACTTC CASSGGSGARETQYF
TRBJ2-1 - - TRBV7-2 TGTGCCAGCCGAGAGGACAATTACAATGAGCAGTTCTTC CASREDNYNEQFF
TRBJ2-3 TRBD2 once TRBV7-2 TGTGCCAGCAGCTTTGAACTAGCGGGAGGTGTAGATACGCAGTATTTT CASSFELAGGVDTQYF
TRBJ2-7 - - TRBV6-1 TGTGCCAGCAGTGATCCGGGGGATACCTACGAGCAGTACTTC CASSDPGDTYEQYF
TRBJ1-3 - - TRBV19 TGTGCCAGTAGTCAGGGGTTCGGAAACACCATATATTTT CASSQGFGNTIYF
TRBJ1-1 - - TRBV19 TGTGCCAGTAGGGCGGGACCGGGGATATTAGAAGCTTTCTTT CASRAGPGILEAFF
TRBJ1-2 - - TRBV7-9 TGTGCCAGCAGCTTAGAGAGGGGACTGAATGGCTACACCTTC CASSLERGLNGYTF
TRBJ2-7 TRBD1 few TRBV27 TGTGCCAGCAGTTATGGGACAGGGACCTACGAGCAGTACTTC CASSYGTGTYEQYF
TRBJ2-7 TRBD2 - TRBV6-5 TGTGCCAGCAGGACTAGCGGGCCCACCTCCTACGAGCAGTACTTC CASRTSGPTSYEQYF
TRBJ2-2 TRBD2 - TRBV30 TGTGCCTGGAGTGTACGGCGGGGGGACGGGGAGCTGTTTTTT CAWSVRRGDGELFF
TRBJ2-3 TRBD2 - TRBV30 TGTGGTTACCGGGGGGGAGGCACAGATACGCAGTATTTT CGYRGGGTDTQYF
TRBJ1-2 TRBD1 - TRBV6-7 TGTGCCAGCAGTTACCCGGGACAGGGGGCCGGTACTTATGGCTACACCTTC CASSYPGQGAGTYGYTF
TRBJ1-2 TRBD1 - TRBV9 TGTGCCAGCAGCGGGACAGGGTTCGGCTACACCTTC CASSGTGFGYTF
TRBJ1-6 - - TRBV4-2 TGTGCCAGCAGCCAAGATAGTAAAGGACCGGAAGGGGTCAATTCACCCCTCCACTTT CASSQDSKGPEGVNSPLHF
TRBJ1-1 TRBD1 few TRBV30 TGTGCCTGGACCCTGACAGGGGCCACTGAAGCTTTCTTT CAWTLTGATEAFF
TRBJ1-2 TRBD1 - TRBV9 TGTGCCAGCAGCGAACAGGGGGTTGGCTATGGCTACACCTTC CASSEQGVGYGYTF
TRBJ2-7 - - TRBV18 TGTGCCAGCTCTACACAGGAGGGCCTCTTTGAGCAGTACTTC CASSTQEGLFEQYF
TRBJ2-4 TRBD2 - TRBV5-1 TGCGCCAGCAGCTTGGGACTAGCATGGGATAACATTCAGTACTTC CASSLGLAWDNIQYF
TRBJ2-2 - - TRBV9 TGTGCCAGCAGCGCCGGGAGCGGACCGAACACCGGGGAGCTGTTTTTT CASSAGSGPNTGELFF
TRBJ1-4 - - TRBV19 TGTGCCAGTAGTACTCGGGGACACCTTAATGAAAAACTGTTTTTT CASSTRGHLNEKLFF
TRBJ1-4 - - TRBV19 TGTGCCAGTAGTCAGGGGACACCCGCAACTAATGAAAAACTGTTTTTT CASSQGTPATNEKLFF
TRBJ1-2 TRBD1 - TRBV27 TGTGCCAGCAGTTTACGGGACAGGGGGTTTGGCTACACCTTC CASSLRDRGFGYTF
TRBJ1-5 TRBD1 - TRBV5-8 TGTGCCAGCAGCGTGGGGACAGGCGCCCGCAATCAGCCCCAGCATTTT CASSVGTGARNQPQHF
TRBJ1-1 TRBD1 - TRBV11-2 TGTGCCAGCAGCTCGACAGGGGACACTGAAGCTTTCTTT CASSSTGDTEAFF